A selection of T cell receptor beta chains follows, all from one sample in a study of CD8+CD57+ T cells in acquired aplastic anemia. MiXCR was run by TCRdb on the reads, yielding one entry per CDR3 protein. This sample has roughly 130,000 distinct CDR3 sequences, with about half found just once. What was sequenced was sorted CD4+, CD8+, or CD8+CD57+ T cells (not recorded which) from PBMCs. The receptors derive from a human donor in good health, serving as a control. CDR3s include the opening cysteine and the closing phenylalanine or tryptophan. A D gene is named only where the DNA matches it firmly. The size entry is marked missing in some rows and otherwise reads once, few, many or a size class.

j_gene	d_gene	abundance	v_gene	CDR3aa	CDR3nt
TRBJ2-1	-	-	TRBV10-2	CAIRDFNEQFF	TGTGCCATCCGGGACTTTAATGAGCAGTTCTTC
TRBJ2-7	-	-	TRBV19	CASTTRSSYEQYF	TGTGCCAGCACGACGAGATCGTCCTACGAGCAGTACTTC
TRBJ1-6	-	many	TRBV11-2	CASSLVVGEAYNSPLHF	TGTGCCAGCAGCTTAGTAGTCGGGGAGGCATATAATTCACCCCTCCACTTT
TRBJ1-5	TRBD1	-	TRBV12-3/TRBV12-4	CASSLRTGGYGPQHF	TGTGCCAGCAGTTTAAGGACAGGGGGTTATGGGCCCCAGCATTTT
TRBJ1-2	TRBD1	-	TRBV7-3	CASSSDRGRNYGYTF	TGTGCCAGCAGTTCGGACAGGGGGAGAAACTATGGCTACACCTTC
TRBJ2-7	TRBD2	-	TRBV6-5	CATSLGSGGANEQYF	TGTGCCACCAGTTTGGGTAGCGGGGGGGCCAACGAGCAGTACTTC
TRBJ1-2	TRBD1	few	TRBV15	CATSRDHRGNYGYTF	TGTGCCACCAGCAGAGATCACAGGGGGAACTATGGCTACACCTTC
TRBJ2-5	TRBD1	few	TRBV7-2	CASSLRQGETQYF	TGTGCCAGCAGCTTAAGACAGGGGGAGACCCAGTACTTC
TRBJ2-7	-	once	TRBV9	CASSVEITTDEQYF	TGTGCCAGCAGCGTAGAAATTACGACAGACGAGCAGTACTTC
TRBJ2-6	TRBD2	-	TRBV7-3	CASSPGAGVGANVLTF	TGTGCCAGCAGCCCCGGAGCGGGGGTTGGGGCCAACGTCCTGACTTTC
TRBJ2-1	-	many	TRBV5-1	CASSTLRNEQFF	TGCGCCAGCAGCACGCTCAGGAATGAGCAGTTCTTC
TRBJ2-7	-	-	TRBV7-2	CASSLDHSFYEQYF	TGTGCCAGCAGCTTAGACCACAGTTTCTACGAGCAGTACTTC
TRBJ2-3	-	-	TRBV10-3	CAISENTPYTDTQYF	TGTGCCATCAGTGAGAACACACCATACACAGATACGCAGTATTTT
TRBJ1-3	TRBD1	many	TRBV19	CASSTWTGRAGNTIYF	TGTGCCAGTAGTACCTGGACAGGGAGAGCTGGAAACACCATATATTTT
TRBJ1-1	-	-	TRBV10-3	CASSSGGSNTEAFF	TGTGCCAGCAGCTCCGGCGGATCGAACACTGAAGCTTTCTTT
TRBJ1-2	TRBD1	few	TRBV15	CATSTRTGDGYTF	TGTGCCACCAGCACACGGACAGGGGATGGCTACACCTTC
TRBJ1-2	-	-	TRBV20-1	CSAREAAGESYTF	TGCAGTGCTAGAGAGGCAGCGGGGGAGAGCTACACCTTC
TRBJ1-1	-	many	TRBV9	CASSQISGVAEAFF	TGTGCCAGCAGTCAAATCTCAGGGGTTGCTGAAGCTTTCTTT
TRBJ2-7	-	many	TRBV29-1	CSVVGSGGSRDEQYF	TGCAGCGTTGTGGGGTCTGGGGGCTCAAGGGACGAGCAGTACTTC
TRBJ2-7	-	few	TRBV7-2	CASSFGDAAYEQYF	TGTGCCAGCAGCTTTGGGGACGCAGCCTACGAGCAGTACTTC
TRBJ2-7	TRBD2	-	TRBV10-2	CASSLGGGPYEQYF	TGCGCCAGCAGTTTGGGCGGGGGGCCCTACGAGCAGTACTTC
TRBJ2-7	TRBD2	-	TRBV7-6	CASSLRASGGGEQYF	TGTGCCAGCAGCCTTCGGGCTAGCGGGGGCGGTGAGCAGTACTTC
TRBJ2-3	-	-	TRBV2	CASSISPGDTDTQYF	TGTGCCAGCAGCATTAGCCCGGGAGACACAGATACGCAGTATTTT
TRBJ2-7	TRBD2	many	TRBV20-1	CSARLGTSPYEQYF	TGCAGTGCTAGACTTGGGACTAGCCCCTACGAGCAGTACTTC
TRBJ2-5	-	medium-sized	TRBV29-1	CSVAGTSRDGETQYF	TGCAGCGTAGCCGGGACGTCTCGGGATGGAGAGACCCAGTACTTC
TRBJ2-3	-	-	TRBV29-1	CSGKWHTDTQYF	TGCAGCGGGAAGTGGCACACAGATACGCAGTATTTT
TRBJ2-1	-	many	TRBV19	CASTPPWRGKVEQFF	TGTGCCAGTACCCCTCCCTGGCGGGGTAAAGTTGAGCAGTTCTTC
TRBJ2-7	TRBD1	many	TRBV7-7	CASSLGDRNTYEQYF	TGTGCCAGCAGCTTAGGGGACAGGAACACCTACGAGCAGTACTTC
TRBJ1-6	TRBD1	-	TRBV2	CASSEVGGVNSPLHF	TGTGCCAGCAGTGAAGTAGGGGGCGTTAATTCACCCCTCCACTTT